Listed below are T cell receptor beta chains from one sample, sequenced in a study of molecular identifiers for immune sequencing clone quantification. TCRdb re-derived calls from the PCR reads in MiXCR, one entry per CDR3 protein. The sample lists 60,000 to 70,000 distinct CDR3 sequences; less than 20% were seen once. The sequenced sample was naive CD8+ T cells from blood, with Jurkat cell RNA spiked in. These receptors originate from a human donor in good health. Some libraries in this study had Jurkat cell RNA spiked in. Both conserved end residues are part of each CDR3. Rows give clone size only sometimes, using once, few, many, or a class for an expanded clone.

clone_size	v_call	cdr3_aa
many	TRBV27	CASSSGGGGHEQYF
many	TRBV28	CASGRASWDREQFF
NA	TRBV6-5	CASSYNLRNPDNEQFF
NA	TRBV5-4	CASSVDWSFLNTEAFF
many	TRBV7-2	CASSLVGTSGRNEQFF
many	TRBV28	CASTTDRNYGYTF
many	TRBV29-1	CSVEERGIYNEQFF
many	TRBV27	CASSWSSGVVGYEQYF
many	TRBV5-1	CASSSTSFSTDTQYF
many	TRBV6-1	CASRETGVETQYF
many	TRBV7-9	CASTPTGGGNQPQHF
many	TRBV30	CAWSVQEDYEQYF
many	TRBV20-1	CSARSLAGLTDTQYF
many	TRBV4-1	CASSQDYQSSSPLHF
many	TRBV27	CASSTGSSYEQYF
many	TRBV24-1	CATSDRGTSGMKYYDEQFF
NA	TRBV6-4	CASSDGTSSYNEQFF
many	TRBV20-1	CSARDRGGSSYEQYF
NA	TRBV28	CASRDREQYF
many	TRBV19	CASSQTRTYEQYF
NA	TRBV28	CASRPPVGLNQPQHF
many	TRBV28	CASSFSIRDKATSGANVLTF